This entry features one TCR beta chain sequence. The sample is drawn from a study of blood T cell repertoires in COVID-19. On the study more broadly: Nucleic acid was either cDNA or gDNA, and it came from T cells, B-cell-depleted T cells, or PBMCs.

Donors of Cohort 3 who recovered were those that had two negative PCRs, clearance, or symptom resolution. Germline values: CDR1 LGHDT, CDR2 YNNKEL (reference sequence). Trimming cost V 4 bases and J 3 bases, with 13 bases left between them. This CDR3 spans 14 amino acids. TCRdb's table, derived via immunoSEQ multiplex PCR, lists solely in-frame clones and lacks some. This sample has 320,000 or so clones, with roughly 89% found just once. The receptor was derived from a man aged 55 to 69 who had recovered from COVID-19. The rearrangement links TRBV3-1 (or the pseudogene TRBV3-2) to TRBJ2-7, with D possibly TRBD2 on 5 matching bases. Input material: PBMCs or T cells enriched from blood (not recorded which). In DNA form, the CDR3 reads TGTGCCAGCAGCCTATCCGGACTGAACTACGAGCAGTACTTC. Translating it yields CASSLSGLNYEQYF.